This T cell receptor beta chain emerged from a study of shared clonotypes between healthy human individuals. Study-wide context: Donors had three CD4 naive, three CD4 memory, two CD8 naive and one CD8 memory plate apiece. Notes on the study in general: Among the subsets, naive ones generally showed larger estimated richness than memory ones.

This clone was counted only a few times. Its matching antigen is unknown. Germline V CDR1 and CDR2: LNHDA, SQIVND (reference sequence). The CDR3 consists of 15 residues. Sequencing used immunoSEQ multiplex PCR; TCRdb keeps in-frame clones, though not all of them. Of 950,000 to 1,100,000 clones listed, about 77% are singletons. The sequenced material came from memory CD4+ T cells sorted from blood. Subset specified: CD45RA-negative fraction. The receptor was derived from a man between 18 and 29 years old in good health. The chain carries TRBV19 and TRBJ2-2, with 9 positions matching TRBD1. CDR3 DNA: TGTGCGAGTCACACAGGGGGCGCCCGTACCGGGGAGCTGTTTTTT. Translating gives CASHTGGARTGELFF.